The entry below gives a single TCR beta chain sequence along with its context. As originally analysed: Amplification from reference gene primers served as the basis for estimated nucleated cell counts. Using immunoSEQ multiplex PCR, the repertoire was profiled, and TCRdb retains in-frame clones only, with some absent. That table is the source of V, J and clone size, and D and trimming were worked out from the DNA. This sample yields more than 250,000 clones, of which 86% are seen a single time; 1.5% to 2% belongs to the top ten. The data were taken from a study of blood T cell repertoires in COVID-19. The specimen was peripheral blood. The TCR sequence derives from a woman in her forties or fifties with acute or convalescent COVID-19.

Here the CDR3 reads CASSLGGARYGYTF. The CDR3 bases are TGTGCCAGCAGCCTAGGAGGGGCCCGCTATGGCTACACCTTC. The genes are TRBV28 and TRBJ1-2; tentative D call: TRBD1 (5 bases). Between the trimmed V and J ends, which lost 6 bases and 4 bases, there was a span of 15 bases. The length of the CDR3 is 14 residues. CDR1 and CDR2 from the germline V gene are MDHEN and SYDVKM.